This TCR beta chain was retrieved from a study of PD-L1 blockade in urothelial cancer. For the study at large: Investigators checked blood 3 weeks (second dose) and 6 weeks after treatment start.

In this sample, this clone turned up a few times. Trimming cost V 1 base and J 6 bases, with 18 bases left between them. CDR3 size: 17 residues. Germline CDR1 MGHRA, CDR2 YSYEKL. Time point indicated: pretreatment peripheral blood. Using immunoSEQ multiplex PCR, the repertoire was profiled, and TCRdb retains in-frame clones only, with some absent. The sample includes 45,000 to 60,000 clones, 65% to 90% seen only once; the top ten take less than 20%. The receptor was isolated from a man between 65 and 80 years old with urothelial cancer. The specimen was PBMCs, collected around atezolizumab (anti-PD-L1) treatment. The genes are TRBV4-1 and TRBJ2-2; maybe TRBD1 (6 bases). The CDR3 is CASSQASGHVRAGELFF. The CDR3 nucleotides are TGCGCCAGCAGCCAAGCATCGGGACATGTGAGAGCCGGGGAGCTGTTTTTT.